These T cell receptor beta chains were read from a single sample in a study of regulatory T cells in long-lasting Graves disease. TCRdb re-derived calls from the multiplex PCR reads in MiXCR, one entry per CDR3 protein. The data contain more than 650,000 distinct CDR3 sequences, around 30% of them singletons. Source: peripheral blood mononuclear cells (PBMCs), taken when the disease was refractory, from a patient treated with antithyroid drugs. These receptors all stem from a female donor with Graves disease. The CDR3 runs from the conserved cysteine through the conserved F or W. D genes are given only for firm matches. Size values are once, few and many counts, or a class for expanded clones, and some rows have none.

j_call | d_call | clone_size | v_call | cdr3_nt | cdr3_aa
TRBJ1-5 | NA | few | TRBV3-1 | TGTGCCAGCAGCCAACAGGGGATGAACAATCAGCCCCAGCATTTT | CASSQQGMNNQPQHF
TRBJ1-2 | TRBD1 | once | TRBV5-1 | TGCGCCAGCAGCTTGGGGACAGGGTTGACTTTTGGCTACACCTTC | CASSLGTGLTFGYTF
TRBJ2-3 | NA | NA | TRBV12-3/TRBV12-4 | TGTGCCAGCAGTTTAAGTCTAGCTGAAGATACGCAGTATTTT | CASSLSLAEDTQYF
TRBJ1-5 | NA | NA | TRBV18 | TGTGCCAGCTCACCCTCACCGGCGGGGATCCAGCATTTT | CASSPSPAGIQHF
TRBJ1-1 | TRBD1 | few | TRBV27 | TGTGCCAGCAGTTTATTTGCAGGGGGGGCGAACACTGAAGCTTTCTTT | CASSLFAGGANTEAFF
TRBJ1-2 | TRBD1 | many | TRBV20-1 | TGCAGTGCTCCGGACAGGGCGTATGGCTACACCTTC | CSAPDRAYGYTF
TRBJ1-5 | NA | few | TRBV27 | TGTGCCAGCAGTTTTTCGGGCTGGGGGGATAGCAATCAGCCCCAGCATTTT | CASSFSGWGDSNQPQHF
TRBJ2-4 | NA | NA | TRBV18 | TGTGCCAGCTCACCACAGGCCAAAAACATTCAGTACTTC | CASSPQAKNIQYF
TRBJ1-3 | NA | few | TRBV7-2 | TGTGCCAGCAACCCGACAGCCTTGAGCTCTGGAAACACCATATATTTT | CASNPTALSSGNTIYF
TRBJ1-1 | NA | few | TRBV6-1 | TGTGCCAGCAGTGAAGCGGTTACAGGGTTGCAAGCTTTCTTT | CASSEAVTGLQAFF
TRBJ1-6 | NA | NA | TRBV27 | TGTGCCAGCAGTTCATGGAGAAGCTCCTATAATTCACCCCTCCACTTT | CASSSWRSSYNSPLHF
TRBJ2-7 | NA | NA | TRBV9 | TGTGCCAGCAGCGTAGTTAGCGGCTACGAGCAGTACTTC | CASSVVSGYEQYF
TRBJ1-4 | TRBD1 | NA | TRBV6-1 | TGTGCCAGCATGACAGGGGCCTATTCAACTAATGAAAAACTGTTTTTT | CASMTGAYSTNEKLFF
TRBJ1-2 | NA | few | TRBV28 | TGTGCCTCGGGGGGTCCCCTTGGCTACACCTTC | CASGGPLGYTF
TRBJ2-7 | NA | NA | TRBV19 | TGTGCCAGTTCCCTCAGGGTAGAGGACTACGAGCAGTACTTC | CASSLRVEDYEQYF
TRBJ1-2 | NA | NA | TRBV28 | TGTGCCAGCAGTTTATCGGCAGGGCGGGGTGGCTACACCTTC | CASSLSAGRGGYTF
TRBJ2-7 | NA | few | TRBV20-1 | TGCAGTGCTAGAGATCGTCAGAGGGCCTACGAGCAGTACTTC | CSARDRQRAYEQYF
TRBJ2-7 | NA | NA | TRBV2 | TGTGCCAGCCTGAGGCGGCCCTACGAGCAGTACTTC | CASLRRPYEQYF
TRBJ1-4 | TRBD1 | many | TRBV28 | TGTGCCAGCAGTTCCCGGGACAGGGGGATCAGCGATGAAAAACTGTTTTTT | CASSSRDRGISDEKLFF
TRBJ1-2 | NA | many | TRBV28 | TGTGCCAGCAGTTTGTCTAGGGGAGCCTATGGCTACACCTTC | CASSLSRGAYGYTF
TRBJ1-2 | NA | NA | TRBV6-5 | TGTGCCAGCAGTTTTCGACCGGACGGTGGCAACTATGGCTACACCTTC | CASSFRPDGGNYGYTF
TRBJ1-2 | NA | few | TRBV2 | TGTGCCAGCAGTGAATGGAGGGACAACTATGGCTACACCTTC | CASSEWRDNYGYTF
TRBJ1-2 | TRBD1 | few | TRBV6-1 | TGTGCCAGCAGCCGCGGCCGACAGGGCCCTAACTATGGCTACACCTTC | CASSRGRQGPNYGYTF
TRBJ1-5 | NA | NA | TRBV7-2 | TGTGCCAGCAGCTTAGACCCCGGGGGTGGCAATCAGCCCCAGCATTTT | CASSLDPGGGNQPQHF
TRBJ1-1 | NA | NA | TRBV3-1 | TGTGCCAGCAGCCAACGGACCCCAGGGGTGAACACTGAAGCTTTCTTT | CASSQRTPGVNTEAFF
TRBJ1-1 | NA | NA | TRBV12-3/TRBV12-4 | TGTGCCAGCAGTTTATTCTTTTGGCAGGGACGGTTTTCTTTT | CASSLFFWQGRFSF
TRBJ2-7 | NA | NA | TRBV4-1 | TGCGCCAGCAGCCTCCAAGACAGCCCGACTCTATACGAGCAGTACTTC | CASSLQDSPTLYEQYF
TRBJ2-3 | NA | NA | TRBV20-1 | TGCAGTGGCCGGCGGGGGCTAGCGGAATCCACAGATACGCAGTATTTT | CSGRRGLAESTDTQYF
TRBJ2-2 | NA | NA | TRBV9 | TGTGCCAGCAGCGTAGTTAAGGACTTATCCGGGGAGCTGTTTTTT | CASSVVKDLSGELFF
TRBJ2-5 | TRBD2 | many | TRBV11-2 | TGTGCCAGCAGTTCCCCGGGACTAATGATAGAGACCCAGTACTTC | CASSSPGLMIETQYF
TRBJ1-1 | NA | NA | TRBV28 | TGTGCCAGCAGCCTAGGACAGCACAACACTGAAGCTTTCTTT | CASSLGQHNTEAFF
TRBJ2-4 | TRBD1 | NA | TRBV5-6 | TGTGCCAGCAGCTTATGGACAGGGGTGAACATTCAGTACTTC | CASSLWTGVNIQYF
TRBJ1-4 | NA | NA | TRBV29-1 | TGCAGCGTGGGAGAGTTTGAAAAACTGTTTTTT | CSVGEFEKLFF
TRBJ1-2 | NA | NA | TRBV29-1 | TGCAGCGTTGGGCTGGAAGAAGGCTACACCTTC | CSVGLEEGYTF
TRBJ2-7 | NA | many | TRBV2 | TGTGCCAGCAGTGAACATGGAGGCTTGAGGTACTTC | CASSEHGGLRYF
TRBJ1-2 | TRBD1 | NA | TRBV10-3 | TGTGCCATCAGTGTAGGACAGGGGGCAACCGATGGCTACACCTTC | CAISVGQGATDGYTF
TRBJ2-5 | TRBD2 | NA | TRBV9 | TGTGCCAGCAGCGTAGAAGGCGGGAGGGCAGAGACCCAGTACTTC | CASSVEGGRAETQYF
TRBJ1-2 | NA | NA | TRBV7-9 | TGTGCCAGCAACTTGGCCGGGGGCTATGGCTACACCTTC | CASNLAGGYGYTF
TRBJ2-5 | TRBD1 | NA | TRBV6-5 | TGTGCCAGCAGTTACTGGACAGGGGCGCCGATGGAGACCCAGTACTTC | CASSYWTGAPMETQYF
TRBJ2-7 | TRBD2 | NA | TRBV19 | TGTGCCAGTAGTATCAGCGGGGGGGACTACGAGCAGTACTTC | CASSISGGDYEQYF
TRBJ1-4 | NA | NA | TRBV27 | TGTGCCAGCAGTTTATTTGACGGGCATGAAAAACTGTTTTTT | CASSLFDGHEKLFF
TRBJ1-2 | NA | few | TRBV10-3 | TGTGCCATACTAGGCCAGGTCGATGGCTACACCTTC | CAILGQVDGYTF
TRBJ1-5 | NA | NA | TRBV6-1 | TGTGCCAGCAGAGACTTTAGCAATCAGCCCCAGCATTTT | CASRDFSNQPQHF
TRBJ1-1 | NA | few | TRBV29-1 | TGCAGCGTCCGCCCGATGTTGAACACTGAAGCTTTCTTT | CSVRPMLNTEAFF
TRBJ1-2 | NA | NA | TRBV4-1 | TGCGCCAGCAGCCAAGAGGGAAGGACAGCTATCGGCTACACCTTC | CASSQEGRTAIGYTF
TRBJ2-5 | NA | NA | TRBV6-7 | TGTGCCAGCAGCAACGCGGGGCGACAGGGTCGAGAGACCCAGTACTTC | CASSNAGRQGRETQYF
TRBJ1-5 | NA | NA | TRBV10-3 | TGTGCCATCATGGGGGATAGCAATCAGCCCCAGCATTTT | CAIMGDSNQPQHF
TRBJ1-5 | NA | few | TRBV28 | TGTGCCAGCAGCCGCGTAGACCGGGGGCATCAGCCCCAGCATTTT | CASSRVDRGHQPQHF
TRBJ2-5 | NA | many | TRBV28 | TGTGCCAGCAGTTTAAACCCAGAGACCCAGTACTTC | CASSLNPETQYF
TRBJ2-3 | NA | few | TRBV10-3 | TGTGCCATCAGCCCGGGTAGTACCGGGACGGATACGCAGTATTTT | CAISPGSTGTDTQYF
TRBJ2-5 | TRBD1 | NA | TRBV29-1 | TGCAGCACCGAACAGGGGCCTCCGGGGACCCAGTACTTC | CSTEQGPPGTQYF
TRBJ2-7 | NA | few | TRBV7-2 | TGTGCCAGCAGCTTCAAAGTCCGCGACGAGCAGTACTTC | CASSFKVRDEQYF
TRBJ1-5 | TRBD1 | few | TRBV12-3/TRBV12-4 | TGTGCCAGCAGTTTACCGACAGGGGCCTACAATCAGCCCCAGCATTTT | CASSLPTGAYNQPQHF
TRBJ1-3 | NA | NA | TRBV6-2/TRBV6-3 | TGTGCCAGCAGTTACAGGGGCGCTTTTGGAAACACCATATATTTT | CASSYRGAFGNTIYF
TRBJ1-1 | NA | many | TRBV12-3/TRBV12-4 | TGTGCCGCTAGTCGGCAGGGGAACACTGAAGCTTTCTTT | CAASRQGNTEAFF
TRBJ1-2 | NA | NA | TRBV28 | TGTGCCAGCAGTTCCCACAGTATTAACTATGGCTGCACCTTC | CASSSHSINYGCTF
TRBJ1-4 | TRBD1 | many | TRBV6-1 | TGTGCCAGCAGTGATCGGGACAGGGGGGGGCCAACTAATGAAAAACTGTTTTTT | CASSDRDRGGPTNEKLFF
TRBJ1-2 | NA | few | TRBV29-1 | TGCAGCGTTGAATCAGGCTATGGCTACACCTTC | CSVESGYGYTF
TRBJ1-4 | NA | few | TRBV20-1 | TGCAGTGCTAGAGATGGCGGGATCGGCGAAAAACTGTTTTTT | CSARDGGIGEKLFF